This TCR beta chain was documented in a study of radiotherapy plus CTLA-4 blockade in lung cancer. Study outcomes and limitations: Following radiotherapy plus ipilimumab, tumor-derived TCR clones expanded in the blood.

Trimming at V came to 0 bases and at J to 1 base, leaving 0 bases not matched to a gene. CDR1 SGDLS and CDR2 YYNGEE come from the germline V gene. This CDR3 contains 14 residues. This table comes from immunoSEQ multiplex PCR, and its TCRdb copy is limited to in-frame clones, with some not included. The table lists tens of thousands of clones, roughly 80% of them singletons. As regards this clone: Its matching antigen is unknown. The sample has other DNA sequences that encode this CDR3 too.

This sample comprised peripheral blood, obtained from a patient treated with radiotherapy plus ipilimumab. The V gene is TRBV9, the J gene TRBJ1-2, with TRBD1 identical over 7 bases. The receptor comes from a human donor with non-small cell lung cancer who had a partial response to radiotherapy plus ipilimumab. CDR3 loop: CASSVGDSNYGYTF. The CDR3, as DNA: TGTGCCAGCAGCGTAGGGGACAGTAACTATGGCTACACCTTC.